These 24 T cell receptor beta chains were all obtained from the same sample, sequenced in a study of shared T cell receptors in the human thymus. Sequenced by immunoSEQ multiplex PCR; TCRdb stores in-frame clones only, minus some. Here the sample spans about 660,000 clones, approximately 87% being singletons. These data were likewise used in another study, on human thymus T cells.

Material for sequencing was thymocytes. All receptors come from a boy in the first two years of life with a congenital heart defect.

J is TRBJ2-7 and V is TRBV7-7; D remains ambiguous. Between the trimmed V and J ends, which lost 5 bases and 1 base, there was a span of 21 bases. The CDR3 sequence is 17 residues long. Germline V gene lookup returns CDR1 SSHAT and CDR2 FNYEAQ (reference sequence). Written as DNA, the CDR3 is TGTGCCAGCAGCCCCCGAGCCTCCCGTTTCGGGTCCTACGAGCAGTACTTC. The encoded protein is CASSPRASRFGSYEQYF.

The CDR3 region is CASSQDQGQLYGYTF. In nucleotides, the CDR3 is TGCGCCAGCAGCCAAGATCAGGGACAGTTGTATGGCTACACCTTC. This chain joins TRBV4-3 and TRBJ1-2; 7 bases are a match to TRBD1. This CDR3 has 15 residues. Trimming cost V 0 bases and J 5 bases; bases outside gene matches: 6. The germline V gene encodes CDR1 LGHNA and CDR2 YSLEER.

This chain joins TRBV29-1 and TRBJ2-4, with 10 positions matching TRBD2. There are 15 residues in the CDR3. Germline CDR1 reads SQVTM; CDR2 reads ANQGSEA. J lost 0 bases, V lost 3 bases, and 2 bases had no gene match. CDR3 sequence (DNA): TGCAGCGTTGAGGTAGCGGGAGGAGCCAAAAACATTCAGTACTTC. Translation gives CSVEVAGGAKNIQYF.

This clone was found once. The genes are TRBV2 and TRBJ2-3; D possibly corresponds to TRBD1 (6 bases). V dropped 6 bases and J dropped 2 bases, with 15 bases sitting between them. In germline, CDR1 is SNHLY, CDR2 FYNNEI. This CDR3 contains 15 residues. The CDR3 region has the DNA TGTGCCAGCAGCTGGACTGGACAGATCACAGATACGCAGTATTTT. It codes for CASSWTGQITDTQYF.

In its sample, this clone was seen once. The rearrangement uses TRBV27 and TRBJ2-1, with 9 bases aligning to TRBD2. CDR3 length: 16 residues. V dropped 2 bases and J dropped 5; count of bases not matched to a gene: 7. Germline lookup yields CDR1 MNHEY and CDR2 SMNVEV (reference sequence). In DNA, the CDR3 is TGTGCCAGCAGTTTACCGGGCGGGAGGGCCGACAATGAGCAGTTCTTC. It translates to CASSLPGGRADNEQFF.

This chain joins TRBV14 and TRBJ2-6; 11 positions agree with TRBD1. V trimming: 3 bases; J trimming: 2 bases; junction bases outside the gene matches: 6. The CDR3 sequence is 18 residues long. Germline CDR1 and CDR2: SGHDN and FVKESK. In DNA form, the CDR3 reads TGTGCCAGCAGCCATGGACAGGGGGCGGGTACTGGGGCCAACGTCCTGACTTTC. Translated, it gives CASSHGQGAGTGANVLTF.

The chain uses TRBV4-1 and TRBJ2-5, with a tentative D call TRBD1 (5 bases). Germline CDR1 is MGHRA and CDR2 is YSYEKL. The CDR3 covers 15 residues. Trimming removed 1 base from V and 4 bases from J, with 13 bases in between. The chain's CDR3 is CASSQGGRVRETQYF. CDR3 DNA sequence: TGCGCCAGCAGCCAAGGTGGCAGGGTAAGAGAGACCCAGTACTTC.

The sample holds one count of this clone. The chain recombines TRBV19 with TRBJ2-1; 13 positions match TRBD2. Germline CDR1 reads LNHDA; CDR2 reads SQIVND (reference sequence). V dropped 9 bases and J dropped 0; count of bases not matched to a gene: 11. The CDR3 loop spans 18 amino acids. CDR3 coding DNA: TGTGCCAGCAGCCCGGGACTAGCGGGGCTAAGCTCCTACAATGAGCAGTTCTTC. The encoded protein is CASSPGLAGLSSYNEQFF.

The V and J genes are TRBV13 and TRBJ2-5; TRBD2 matches at 9 bases. The V gene end was trimmed by 5 bases and the J gene end by 5 bases; junction bases not matched to a gene: 12. Germline loops: CDR1 PRHDT, CDR2 FYEKMQ (reference sequence). The length of the CDR3 is 16 residues. DNA of the CDR3: TGTGCCAGCAGCCCAGTAGGGGCGGGAGGGGGGGAGACCCAGTACTTC. Translation gives CASSPVGAGGGETQYF.

This clone was detected only once. V and J are TRBV9 and TRBJ1-6; tentatively, D is TRBD1 (6 bases). The V gene lost 7 bases and the J gene lost 4 bases, with 9 bases spanning the gap. CDR1 SGDLS and CDR2 YYNGEE come from the germline V gene. The CDR3 totals 13 residues. This CDR3 reads CASGTPYNSPLHF. CDR3 sequence (DNA): TGTGCCAGCGGGACACCGTATAATTCACCCCTCCACTTT.

The rearrangement joins TRBV14 to TRBJ2-6; perhaps TRBD2 as D (7 bases). The CDR3 has 17 amino acids. Deletions cut 0 bases from V and 2 bases from J, with 11 bases between. Germline CDR1 is SGHDN and CDR2 is FVKESK. The CDR3 protein is CASSQDGRGTGANVLTF. CDR3 sequence (DNA): TGTGCCAGCAGCCAAGATGGGAGGGGGACTGGGGCCAACGTCCTGACTTTC.

This chain uses TRBV7-2 with TRBJ2-3; 9 bases match TRBD2. V gave up 5 bases and J gave up 1 base; unmatched junction bases: 7. Per the germline V gene, CDR1 is SGHTA and CDR2 is FQGNSA. CDR3 size: 16 residues. The CDR3 sequence: CASSTRTSAGTDTQYF. For the CDR3, the DNA is TGTGCCAGCAGCACCCGGACTAGCGCGGGCACAGATACGCAGTATTTT.

This clone was observed once. The rearrangement joins TRBV6-1 to TRBJ2-7, with D possibly TRBD2 on 5 matching bases. V dropped 7 bases and J dropped 8 bases, with 18 bases sitting between them. In germline, CDR1 is MNHNS, CDR2 SASEGT. The CDR3 covers 13 residues. CDR3 residues: CASITLRGRKQYF. DNA of the CDR3: TGTGCCAGCATCACATTACGAGGGCGGAAGCAGTACTTC.

This rearrangement joins TRBV4-1 to TRBJ2-7, with D possibly TRBD2 on 5 matching bases. CDR1 is MGHRA and CDR2 is YSYEKL in the germline V gene. With 0 bases removed from V and 5 bases from J, the gap between germline ends came to 14 bases. This CDR3 has 15 residues. The CDR3 region is CASSQDAGKWNEQYF. As DNA, the CDR3 is TGCGCCAGCAGCCAAGATGCCGGGAAGTGGAACGAGCAGTACTTC.

This chain links TRBV4-3 with TRBJ2-5; 8 bases line up with TRBD2. Per germline, CDR1 LGHNA and CDR2 YSLEER. The CDR3 length is 18 residues. Trimming cost V 0 bases and J 2 bases; bases outside gene matches: 11. In nucleotides, the CDR3 is TGCGCCAGCAGCCAAGATCGCAACAGGGCTAGCGGGCAAGAGACCCAGTACTTC. It translates to CASSQDRNRASGQETQYF.

The chain combines TRBV9 with TRBJ2-3; 10 nucleotides align to TRBD2. Germline CDR1 and CDR2: SGDLS and YYNGEE. This CDR3 spans 14 amino acids. The trim removed 0 bases at V and 9 bases at J, leaving 4 bases unmatched. The CDR3 reads CASSVELAGNTQYF. CDR3 nucleotide sequence: TGTGCCAGCAGCGTAGAACTAGCGGGAAACACGCAGTATTTT.

The chain links TRBV4-2 to TRBJ1-1, with TRBD1 matching over 7 bases. The CDR3 length is 18 residues. V lost 4 bases to trimming and J lost 1 base; unmatched junction nucleotides: 15. Germline V gene data show CDR1 as LGHNA and CDR2 as YNFKEQ. The CDR3 DNA sequence: TGTGCCAGCAGCCCCAGGGGGGCGCGACCGTTTCCGAACACTGAAGCTTTCTTT. Amino acid sequence: CASSPRGARPFPNTEAFF.

The chain carries TRBV18 and TRBJ2-7, with TRBD2 matching over 14 bases. CDR3 size: 23 residues. After removal of 4 bases from V and 5 bases from J, the junction contained 28 bases not matched to a gene. Germline V gives CDR1 KGHSH, CDR2 LQKENI. DNA of the CDR3: TGTGCCAGCTCACTACTCACGGCCCGTTTAGGCGGACTAGCGGGAGGTCCACTCCACGAGCAGTACTTC. This sequence encodes CASSLLTARLGGLAGGPLHEQYF.

This rearrangement joins TRBV10-1 to TRBJ2-2; TRBD2 agrees at 7 bases. The CDR3 spans 17 residues. The germline V gene encodes CDR1 WNHNN and CDR2 SYGVQD (reference sequence). With 3 bases clipped from V and 5 bases from J, the junction kept 12 bases outside the gene matches. This CDR3 reads CASSEGERENGTGELFF. The CDR3 DNA follows: TGCGCCAGCAGTGAAGGGGAGCGGGAAAATGGGACCGGGGAGCTGTTTTTT.

J is TRBJ2-5 and V is TRBV6-1; no firm D call. The germline V gene encodes CDR1 MNHNS and CDR2 SASEGT. The CDR3 extends over 12 amino acids. V lost 10 bases, J lost 2 bases, and 11 bases lay in between. The CDR3 reads CATQTPQETQYF. CDR3 DNA: TGTGCCACCCAGACACCTCAAGAGACCCAGTACTTC.

This chain connects TRBV11-2 to TRBJ2-2, with D possibly TRBD2 on 5 matching bases. This CDR3 is built from 16 residues. Germline V gene data show CDR1 as SGHAT and CDR2 as FQNNGV. The V end was cut by 0 bases, the J end by 2 bases, with 10 bases between. The DNA for the CDR3 is TGTGCCAGCAGCTTAGACCCAACGGGAAACACCGGGGAGCTGTTTTTT. It yields the protein CASSLDPTGNTGELFF.

V gene TRBV5-1 combines with J gene TRBJ1-1, with D unclear. The germline V gene encodes CDR1 SGHRS and CDR2 YFSETQ. The V end was cut by 4 bases, the J end by 0 bases, with 16 bases between. CDR3 length: 16 amino acids. CDR3 in amino acids: CASSLLGEGVNTEAFF. The CDR3 bases are TGCGCCAGCAGCCTCCTAGGTGAAGGAGTGAACACTGAAGCTTTCTTT.

The V and J genes are TRBV27 and TRBJ1-5; TRBD1 matches 7 bases. This CDR3 region has 13 residues. CDR1 is MNHEY and CDR2 is SMNVEV in the germline V gene (reference sequence). After removal of 3 bases from V and 11 bases from J, the junction contained 7 bases not matched to a gene. For the CDR3, the DNA is TGTGCCAGCAGTTTTGGCAGGGGGTATTCCCAGCATTTT. This encodes CASSFGRGYSQHF.

The chain couples TRBV14 to TRBJ2-2; 9 bases are a match to TRBD2. Trimming cost V 1 base and J 0 bases; bases outside gene matches: 6. CDR1 is SGHDN, CDR2 FVKESK, per germline. This CDR3 contains 18 residues. CDR3 region: CASSQGGGRASNTGELFF. The CDR3 coding sequence is TGTGCCAGCAGCCAAGGGGGCGGGAGGGCCTCGAACACCGGGGAGCTGTTTTTT.